The 24 T cell receptor beta chains below were found in one sample sequenced in a study of T-cell reconstitution after alpha-beta-depleted transplantation in children. The TCRbeta library was prepared with unique molecular identifiers. MiXCR was run by TCRdb on the PCR reads, yielding one entry per CDR3 protein. The sample has a few hundred thousand distinct CDR3 sequences, 13% seen once. Sample: PBMCs, taken from the stem cell graft. These receptors came from a human donor who donated a stem cell graft to a child with Fanconi anemia.

The chain couples TRBV30 to TRBJ2-7; the D gene is possibly TRBD1 (6 bases). The CDR3 covers 14 residues. From germline, CDR1 is GTSNPN and CDR2 SVGIG (reference sequence). Trimming pared 0 bases from V and 3 bases from J, leaving 12 bases between. CDR3 loop: CAWSVGGPIYEQYF. The CDR3 nucleotides read TGTGCCTGGAGTGTAGGGGGACCCATCTACGAGCAGTACTTC.

This clonotype turned up a few times. The chain has TRBV7-2 and TRBJ1-3; no firm D call. The ends were cut back, 5 bases at V and 5 bases at J, with 16 bases in the middle. The CDR3 is 15 amino acids. The germline V gene encodes CDR1 SGHTA and CDR2 FQGNSA. The CDR3 region has the DNA TGTGCCAGCAGCCCCGGTTGGGGTGTTAGAAACACCATATATTTT. This codes for CASSPGWGVRNTIYF.

This clonotype was seen many times. The V gene is TRBV7-2, the J gene TRBJ2-1; TRBD2 might be the D (6 bases). V dropped 5 bases and J dropped 4 bases, with 18 bases sitting between them. CDR1 is SGHTA, CDR2 FQGNSA, per germline. The CDR3 runs to 16 residues. CDR3 in amino acids: CASSPPRIADYNEQFF. In DNA, the CDR3 is TGTGCCAGCAGCCCCCCGCGGATAGCGGATTACAATGAGCAGTTCTTC.

This clonotype came up many times. The chain is built from TRBV7-8 and TRBJ2-4; 7 bases are a match to TRBD2. The CDR3 has 15 amino acids. V was clipped by 5 bases and J by 5 bases; unmatched bases: 9. Looked up from germline, CDR1 is SGHVS and CDR2 is FQNEAQ. The CDR3 loop is CASSPTSGVQNIQYF. For the CDR3, the DNA is TGTGCCAGCAGCCCAACGAGCGGGGTGCAAAACATTCAGTACTTC. The variable domain in full, completed from reference TRBV7-8 and TRBJ2-4, reads GAGVSQSPRYKVAKRGQDVALRCDPISGHVSLFWYQQALGQGPEFLTYFQNEAQLDKSGLPSDRFFAERPEGSVSTLKIQRTQQEDSAVYLCASSPTSGVQNIQYFGAGTRLSVL.

This clonotype was found a few times. CDR3 sequence (DNA): TGTGCCAGCAGCCCACTAGGGGGGAACGCGAACACCGGGGAGCTGTTTTTT. This gives the protein CASSPLGGNANTGELFF. The rearrangement joins TRBV7-9 to TRBJ2-2, with D tentatively TRBD1 or TRBD2 (6 bases each). CDR1 and CDR2 from the germline V gene are SEHNR and FQNEAQ (reference sequence). The V end was cut by 5 bases, the J end by 0 bases, with 16 bases between. The CDR3 consists of 17 residues.

This clonotype was detected ten times or more. The V and J genes are TRBV4-2 and TRBJ2-1; 10 nucleotides match TRBD1. The CDR3 is 16 amino acids. The V gene's germline CDR1 is LGHNA and CDR2 YNFKEQ. V dropped 1 base and J dropped 3; count of bases not matched to a gene: 3. The CDR3 protein is CASSQATGGFYNEQFF. The CDR3 bases are TGTGCCAGCAGCCAAGCGACAGGGGGCTTCTACAATGAGCAGTTCTTC.

This sequence joins TRBV18 and TRBJ2-1; D is unclear. The V gene lost 2 bases and the J gene lost 10 bases, with 9 bases spanning the gap. Germline V CDR1 and CDR2: KGHSH, LQKENI. The CDR3 is 12 amino acids. The chain's CDR3 is CASSPRLEEQFF. Written as DNA, the CDR3 is TGTGCCAGCTCACCAAGGCTAGAGGAGCAGTTCTTC.

This clonotype was observed at least ten times. This sequence joins TRBV6-2 or TRBV6-3 and TRBJ2-6; TRBD2 matches 7 bases. This CDR3 has 18 amino acids. V lost 4 bases to trimming and J lost 0 bases; unmatched junction nucleotides: 9. Germline loops: CDR1 MNHEY, CDR2 SVGEGT. CDR3 bases: TGTGCCAGCAGTTCTGGGACTATTTTCGCCTCTGGGGCCAACGTCCTGACTTTC. Protein: CASSSGTIFASGANVLTF.

In its sample, this clonotype was seen many times. The chain combines TRBV5-5 with TRBJ2-1; either TRBD1 or TRBD2 may fit D (5 bases each). Deletions cut 4 bases from V and 0 bases from J, with 14 bases between. The CDR3 sequence is 16 residues long. Germline V CDR1 and CDR2: SGHKS, YYEKEE (reference sequence). CDR3 residues: CASSELRGASYNEQFF. DNA of the CDR3: TGTGCCAGCAGCGAGTTGAGAGGGGCCTCCTACAATGAGCAGTTCTTC.

This clonotype was counted a few times. In DNA, the CDR3 is TGCGCCAGCAGCCAAGATCTGTTGTCGACAGTTGGGGCCAACGTCCTGACTTTC. This translates into CASSQDLLSTVGANVLTF. The chain joins TRBV4-3 to TRBJ2-6, with D possibly TRBD1 on 5 matching bases. The germline V gene has CDR1 LGHNA and CDR2 YSLEER. Trimming stripped 0 bases from V and 3 bases from J, with 15 bases between. This CDR3 is built from 18 residues.

This clonotype was counted many times. The chain couples TRBV5-1 to TRBJ2-3; 7 bases align to TRBD2. Trimming removed 0 bases from V and 14 bases from J; junction bases left unmatched: 12. Looked up from germline, CDR1 is SGHRS and CDR2 is YFSETQ. The CDR3 extends over 14 amino acids. For the CDR3, the DNA is TGCGCCAGCAGCTTGGGTGCGGGGGAGCCGGGGACGTATTTT. It yields the protein CASSLGAGEPGTYF.

This clonotype has at least ten counts. CDR3 in amino acids: CASSFPGGTTEAFF. The CDR3 DNA is TGTGCCAGCAGCTTTCCCGGCGGGACGACTGAAGCTTTCTTT. The chain links TRBV7-9 to TRBJ1-1; TRBD1 is a possible D gene (5 bases). Trimming removed 3 bases from V and 5 bases from J, with 13 bases in between. The CDR3 contains 14 residues. The germline gives CDR1 SEHNR, CDR2 FQNEAQ (reference sequence).

This clonotype showed up just a few times. The chain carries TRBV7-9 and TRBJ1-2; D ambiguous. This CDR3 spans 15 amino acids. The germline CDR1 and CDR2 sequences are SEHNR and FQNEAQ (reference sequence). V shed 5 bases and J shed 8 bases, with 21 bases lying between them. The CDR3, as DNA: TGTGCCAGCAGCGGTAGAAGTCAGTGGAAGAAAGGCTACACCTTC. Amino acids: CASSGRSQWKKGYTF.

V is TRBV12-3 or TRBV12-4 and J is TRBJ2-7, with D uncertain. The CDR3 consists of 13 residues. The ends were cut back, 3 bases at V and 2 bases at J, with 8 bases in the middle. The CDR3: CASSFLGTYEQYF. In nucleotides, the CDR3 is TGTGCCAGCAGTTTTTTGGGGACCTACGAGCAGTACTTC.

This clonotype has at least ten counts. The gene calls are TRBV6-2 or TRBV6-3 and TRBJ1-5; D may be TRBD1 (5 bases). Trimming took 4 bases from V and 3 from J, leaving 13 bases between them. This CDR3 spans 15 amino acids. Looked up from germline, CDR1 is MNHEY and CDR2 is SVGEGT. The CDR3 DNA reads TGTGCCAGCAGTTTTTGGACACCTACCAATCAGCCCCAGCATTTT. Amino acid sequence: CASSFWTPTNQPQHF.

This clonotype showed up just once. The rearrangement joins TRBV11-2 to TRBJ1-1; D is unclear. This CDR3 comprises 15 residues. Germline CDR1 is SGHAT and CDR2 is FQNNGV. Between the trimmed V and J ends, which lost 2 bases and 0 bases, there was a span of 10 bases. As DNA, the CDR3 is TGTGCCAGCAGCTTAAGTTCACAGCTGAACACTGAAGCTTTCTTT. Protein product: CASSLSSQLNTEAFF.

The rearrangement joins TRBV11-2 to TRBJ2-1; D may be TRBD1 (6 bases). V lost 2 bases to trimming and J lost 4 bases, with 18 bases between them. Germline CDR1 SGHAT, CDR2 FQNNGV. CDR3 length: 17 residues. The chain's CDR3 is CASSLRKGEKGYNEQFF. The CDR3 coding sequence is TGTGCCAGCAGCTTAAGGAAGGGGGAAAAGGGATACAATGAGCAGTTCTTC.

This clonotype was seen a handful of times. The chain recombines TRBV10-3 with TRBJ2-5; D tentatively fits TRBD1 or TRBD2 (6 bases each). The CDR3 contains 12 residues. V was clipped by 8 bases and J by 4 bases, with 11 bases between them. Germline V gene lookup returns CDR1 ENHRY and CDR2 SYGVKD. CDR3 in amino acids: CAIRGGGETQYF. DNA for the CDR3: TGTGCCATCCGAGGAGGGGGAGAGACCCAGTACTTC.

This clonotype was counted ten times or more. V usage is TRBV20-1 and J usage is TRBJ2-7; D is undetermined. V dropped 3 bases and J dropped 2 bases, with 8 bases sitting between them. CDR1 and CDR2 (germline): DFQATT, SNEGSKA (reference sequence). The CDR3 loop spans 12 amino acids. The CDR3 spells CSASNSPYEQYF. The DNA of the CDR3 is TGCAGTGCTAGTAACAGCCCCTACGAGCAGTACTTC.

The chain links TRBV6-1 to TRBJ1-2; D is unresolved. V was trimmed by 4 bases and J by 6 bases, leaving 9 bases between them. The CDR3 totals 12 residues. Per the germline V gene, CDR1 is MNHNS and CDR2 is SASEGT. CDR3 loop: CASSARHDGYTF. The CDR3 DNA reads as TGTGCCAGCAGTGCGAGACACGATGGCTACACCTTC.

This chain connects TRBV28 to TRBJ2-5, with 11 bases lining up with TRBD2. V dropped 5 bases and J dropped 1; count of bases not matched to a gene: 3. Germline assignment: CDR1 MDHEN and CDR2 SYDVKM. The CDR3 sequence is 15 residues long. The CDR3 loop reads CASSPTSGGQETQYF. The CDR3 coding sequence is TGTGCCAGCAGTCCCACTAGCGGGGGCCAAGAGACCCAGTACTTC.

This chain connects TRBV5-4 to TRBJ2-6; TRBD1 matches 7 bases. The germline gives CDR1 SGHNT, CDR2 YYREEE (reference sequence). Trimming removed 3 bases from V and 0 bases from J; junction bases left unmatched: 12. The CDR3 contains 19 residues. CDR3 residues: CASSSHSGTVVSGANVLTF. In DNA form, the CDR3 reads TGTGCCAGCAGCTCCCACTCCGGGACAGTGGTCTCTGGGGCCAACGTCCTGACTTTC.

The genes are TRBV9 and TRBJ2-5; D is possibly TRBD1 or TRBD2 (6 bases each). Germline-derived CDR1 and CDR2 are SGDLS and YYNGEE. Trimming shortened V by 4 bases and J by 5 bases, and 18 bases separated the two germline ends. The CDR3 loop spans 15 amino acids. CDR3 region: CASSPTLEGGETQYF. Here the CDR3 DNA reads TGTGCCAGCAGCCCTACTCTAGAGGGGGGCGAGACCCAGTACTTC.

J is TRBJ2-3 and V is TRBV27; 9 nucleotides agree with TRBD1. Trimming took 5 bases from V and 3 from J; bases not matched to a gene: 6. CDR3 length: 15 residues. CDR1 and CDR2 (germline): MNHEY, SMNVEV (reference sequence). The CDR3 DNA sequence: TGTGCCAGCAGTCGGACAGGGGTTTTGACAGATACGCAGTATTTT. It encodes CASSRTGVLTDTQYF.